This TCR beta chain was identified in a study of shared clonotypes between healthy human individuals. About the research overall: Three plates were used per donor for CD4 naive, three for CD4 memory, two for CD8 naive and one for CD8 memory.

Notes on this clone: Within the sample, other DNA sequences also encode this same CDR3.

Assay runs were performed at deep level. Sequencing was performed with immunoSEQ multiplex PCR; in TCRdb, only in-frame clones are kept and a portion is missing. The sample comprises millions of clones, just over 90% of which are singletons, and about 0.13% rests with the top ten. The authors divided CD4+ cells into CD45RA+ naive and CD45RA-negative memory subsets. The germline V gene has CDR1 DFQATT and CDR2 SNEGSKA (reference sequence). V was trimmed by 5 bases and J by 4 bases, leaving 3 bases between them. This CDR3 is 9 amino acids long. The chain combines TRBV20-1 with TRBJ2-7; D is ambiguous. Material: naive CD4+ T cells sorted from blood. Subset noted: CD45RA+ positively selected. The TCR sequence derives from a young man in good health. The CDR3 coding sequence is TGCAGTGCTGGGTACGAGCAGTACTTC. It yields the protein CSAGYEQYF.